What follows is one T cell receptor (beta chain) and its context. The antigen is undetermined. With 0 bases clipped from V and 2 bases from J, the junction kept 5 bases outside the gene matches. The CDR3 length is 15 residues. Germline V gene data show CDR1 as GTSNPN and CDR2 as SVGIG (reference sequence). Profiling relied on immunoSEQ multiplex PCR, and the TCRdb table lists in-frame clones only, not all of them. The profile shows some 140,000 clones, 70% to 90% of them singletons. These data belong to a study of T cell responses to AZD1222 COVID-19 vaccine. Overall study findings and caveats: Epitopes outside B.1.351 and B.1.1.7 mutated regions reportedly drew nearly half of spike TCRs. Clonal diversity was possibly underestimated, and white British individuals and females predominated among donors.

The genes are TRBV30 and TRBJ1-2; 8 bases match TRBD1. This material consisted of peripheral blood, taken on day 0 of AZD1222 vaccination. The TCR comes from an adult in good health. CDR3 nucleotides: TGTGCCTGGAGTGTAGCGACAGGGGACAACTATGGCTACACCTTC. It translates to CAWSVATGDNYGYTF.